The entry below gives a single T cell receptor beta chain sequence along with its context. Its antigen is not known. TCRdb's table, derived via immunoSEQ multiplex PCR, lists solely in-frame clones and lacks some. Among fewer than 180,000 clones listed, approximately 92% were seen once. The entry originates in a study of T cell responses to AZD1222 COVID-19 vaccine. Study conclusions and caveats: Unmutated variant regions are reportedly the target of nearly half of TCRs that are spike-specific. The peak T cell response came first, and repertoires were sampled only after it.

This CDR3 has 17 amino acids. Trimming cost V 0 bases and J 2 bases, with 16 bases left between them. Germline V lookup: CDR1 MGHDK, CDR2 SYGVNS. Pooling covered second doses at about 4 or about 12 weeks. The chain has TRBV25-1 and TRBJ1-2, with D perhaps TRBD1 (6 bases). The origin of this receptor is an adult who received the AZD1222 COVID-19 vaccine. The sample was peripheral blood, taken 28 days after the second AZD1222 dose. The CDR3 reads CASSEYPGVGTNYGYTF. CDR3 bases: TGTGCCAGCAGTGAATACCCAGGGGTCGGAACCAACTATGGCTACACCTTC.